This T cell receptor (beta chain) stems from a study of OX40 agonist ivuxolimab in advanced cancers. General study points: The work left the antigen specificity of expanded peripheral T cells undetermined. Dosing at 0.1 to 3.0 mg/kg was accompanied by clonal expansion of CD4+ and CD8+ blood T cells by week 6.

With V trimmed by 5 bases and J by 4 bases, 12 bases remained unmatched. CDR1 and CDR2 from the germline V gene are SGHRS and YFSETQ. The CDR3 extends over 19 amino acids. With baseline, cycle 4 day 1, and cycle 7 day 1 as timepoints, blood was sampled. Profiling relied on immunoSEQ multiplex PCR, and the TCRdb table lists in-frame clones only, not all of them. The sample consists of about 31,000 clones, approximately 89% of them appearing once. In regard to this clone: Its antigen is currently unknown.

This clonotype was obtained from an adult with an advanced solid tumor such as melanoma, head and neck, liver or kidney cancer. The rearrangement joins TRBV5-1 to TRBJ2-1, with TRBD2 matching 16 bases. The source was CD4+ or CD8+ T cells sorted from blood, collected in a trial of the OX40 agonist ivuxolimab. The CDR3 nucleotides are TGCGCCAGCAGAACCGGGACTAGCGGGAGGGCCGGTGGGTACAATGAGCAGTTCTTC. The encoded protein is CASRTGTSGRAGGYNEQFF.